A selection of T cell receptor beta chains follows, all from one sample in a study of blood T cell repertoires in COVID-19. Clones were sequenced by immunoSEQ multiplex PCR, and TCRdb holds only the in-frame ones, with some missing. The sample lists approximately 160,000 clones, around 84% occurring once. Sequences were obtained from peripheral blood. The receptors stem from an elderly woman with acute or convalescent COVID-19. The CDR3 runs from the conserved cysteine through the conserved F or W. A D gene is named only where the DNA matches it firmly. Only part of the rows carry a size: once, few, many, or a class if the clone is expanded.

TRBJ2-3	15	NA	TRBV7-9	NA	TGTGCCAGCAGCTTCGAGGCAGCCCGCACAGATACGCAGTATTTT	CASSFEAARTDTQYF
TRBJ2-2	14	NA	TRBV19	NA	TGTGCCAGTAGTATAGAGACAGACACCGGGGAGCTGTTTTTT	CASSIETDTGELFF
TRBJ1-1	13	TRBD1	TRBV3-1/TRBV3-2	few	TGTGCCAGCAGCTCAAGACAGGGGGCTGAAGCTTTCTTT	CASSSRQGAEAFF
TRBJ1-2	16	TRBD1	TRBV29-1	few	TGCAGCGTTCTCCTTTGGGACAGGGAGGTTGGCTATGGCTACACCTTC	CSVLLWDREVGYGYTF
TRBJ1-1	13	NA	TRBV30	NA	TGTGCCTGGAGTCGACACTCGAACACTGAAGCTTTCTTT	CAWSRHSNTEAFF
TRBJ2-7	14	NA	TRBV7-9	few	TGTGCCAGCAGCTTATCGGTGCGGGCCTACGAGCAGTACTTC	CASSLSVRAYEQYF
TRBJ2-1	14	NA	TRBV3-1/TRBV3-2	NA	TGTGCCAGCAGCCAAGCTTTCCTATCCAATGAGCAGTTCTTC	CASSQAFLSNEQFF
TRBJ1-1	14	NA	TRBV6-5	few	TGTGCCAGCAGTTATACCGGGACAAGCACTGAAGCTTTCTTT	CASSYTGTSTEAFF
TRBJ1-1	13	NA	TRBV7-2	NA	TGTGCCAGCAGCCAGCGGGCGTTTACTGAAGCTTTCTTT	CASSQRAFTEAFF
TRBJ1-6	14	NA	TRBV30	NA	TGTGCCTGGAATCGGCACAGTTCAAATTCACCCCTCCACTTT	CAWNRHSSNSPLHF
TRBJ1-2	17	TRBD1	TRBV4-1	NA	TGCGCCAGCAGCCAAGGGGGACAGGGGCGTTTTAACTATGGCTACACCTTC	CASSQGGQGRFNYGYTF
TRBJ1-4	16	NA	TRBV5-1	once	TGCGCCAGCAGCTTGGGTGGGAGGACATACGGGGAAAAACTGTTTTTT	CASSLGGRTYGEKLFF
TRBJ1-3	16	TRBD1	TRBV9	few	TGTGCCAGCAGCGCGACAGGGGGCCTCTCTGGAAACACCATATATTTT	CASSATGGLSGNTIYF
TRBJ1-1	13	NA	TRBV18	NA	TGTGCCAGCTCACCACGGGCGAACACTGAAGCTTTCTTT	CASSPRANTEAFF
TRBJ2-2	17	TRBD2	TRBV5-1	NA	TGCGCCAGACCGGGACTAGCGGGAGGTGGTAACACCGGGGAGCTGTTTTTT	CARPGLAGGGNTGELFF
TRBJ2-2	17	TRBD1	TRBV18	once	TGTGCCAGCTCGAGGACGGGACAGGGGGCGAACACCGGGGAGCTGTTTTTT	CASSRTGQGANTGELFF
TRBJ2-1	16	TRBD2	TRBV6-2/TRBV6-3	few	TGTGCCAGCAGTTACTCCATAGCGGGTAACTACAATGAGCAGTTCTTC	CASSYSIAGNYNEQFF
TRBJ2-1	10	TRBD1	TRBV20-1	NA	TGCAGTGCCCCTGACAGGGTAAAGTTCTTC	CSAPDRVKFF
TRBJ2-5	13	NA	TRBV5-1	NA	TGCGCCAGCAGCCGCCAACTCCAAGAGACCCAGTACTTC	CASSRQLQETQYF
TRBJ2-7	16	NA	TRBV7-6	once	TGTGCCAGCAGCTTAGCAACCGGGGGCGCAGGGGGCGAGCAGTACTTC	CASSLATGGAGGEQYF
TRBJ2-7	13	TRBD1	TRBV27	NA	TGTGCCAGCAGTACTTTCCTCGGACAGGGGGTACTTTTC	CASSTFLGQGVLF
TRBJ2-7	13	TRBD1	TRBV19	many	TGTGCCAGAGTCGGACAGGGGTCCTACGAGCAGTACTTC	CARVGQGSYEQYF
TRBJ1-5	19	NA	TRBV19	NA	TGTGCCAGTAGGCCCGTTCAGGGCTTGAGCCGTTATAGCAATCAGCCCCAGCATTTT	CASRPVQGLSRYSNQPQHF
TRBJ1-3	11	NA	TRBV13	NA	TGTGCCAGCAGCTTAATGGGCAGGAAGTATTTT	CASSLMGRKYF
TRBJ2-3	14	NA	TRBV4-3	NA	TGCGCCAGCAGCCAAGACCTCGTGACTAACGTTGCGTATTTT	CASSQDLVTNVAYF
TRBJ1-6	14	NA	TRBV2	NA	TGTGCCAGCAGTGCGGCCAGGGGACGATCACCCCTCCACTTT	CASSAARGRSPLHF
TRBJ2-6	11	NA	TRBV10-3	NA	TGTGCAGCCTCTGGGGCCAACGTCCTGACTTTC	CAASGANVLTF
TRBJ2-7	15	NA	TRBV2	few	TGTGCCAGCAGTGAAGCGCGTTACAGCTCCTACGAGCAGTACTTC	CASSEARYSSYEQYF
TRBJ2-1	17	NA	TRBV19	NA	TGTGCCACCACGACCTCATCAAGGGGACTTTCCTACAATGAGCAGTTCTTC	CATTTSSRGLSYNEQFF
TRBJ2-7	14	NA	TRBV5-1	NA	TGCGCCAGCAGCCCACAGACAGGCTCCTACGAGCAGTACTTC	CASSPQTGSYEQYF
TRBJ2-3	16	TRBD2	TRBV19	NA	TGTGCCAGTAGTACGCAGCGGGAGCTTCTCACAGATACGCAGTATTTT	CASSTQRELLTDTQYF
TRBJ1-3	14	NA	TRBV7-2	NA	TGTGCCAGCAAGGGCAGGGGATCTGGAAACACCATATATTTT	CASKGRGSGNTIYF
TRBJ1-2	14	NA	TRBV18	NA	TGTGCCAGCTCACCAAAGACAGCCGTCTATGGCTACACCTTC	CASSPKTAVYGYTF
TRBJ1-1	13	NA	TRBV5-6	NA	TGTGCCAGCAGCTTGGCAGGGATTACTGAAGCTTTCTTT	CASSLAGITEAFF
TRBJ1-2	15	TRBD1	TRBV27	NA	TGTGCCAGCAGTGAACGACAGGGGGCAGGGTATGGCTACACCTTC	CASSERQGAGYGYTF
TRBJ2-3	16	NA	TRBV6-4	once	TGTGCCAGCAGTGACTCCACGGGAGTTGGCACAGATACGCAGTATTTT	CASSDSTGVGTDTQYF
TRBJ2-1	15	NA	TRBV20-1	NA	TGCAGTGCTAGTGTAGGTGAGAGGACCTACAATGAGCAGTTCTTC	CSASVGERTYNEQFF
TRBJ2-3	15	NA	TRBV5-8	NA	TGTGCCAGCAGCTTTCAACTAGCCGCGGCAGATACGCAGTATTTT	CASSFQLAAADTQYF
TRBJ2-7	15	TRBD1	TRBV11-1	NA	TGTGCCAGCAGCACCGAGGGACAGGGTGGGGGTAAGCAGTACTTC	CASSTEGQGGGKQYF
TRBJ2-2	14	NA	TRBV11-3	NA	TGTGCCAGCAGTCGGGACTGGAGCACCGGGGAGCTGTTTTTT	CASSRDWSTGELFF
TRBJ1-2	11	NA	TRBV10-3	NA	TGTGCCACCCGGGCGTCGGGGGGCTACACCTTC	CATRASGGYTF
TRBJ2-5	12	NA	TRBV29-1	NA	TGCAGCGTTGGGCGGAACCAAGAGACCCAGTACTTC	CSVGRNQETQYF
TRBJ2-5	13	NA	TRBV9	NA	TGTGCCAGCAGCGTAGGGGCTCAAGAGACCCAGTACTTC	CASSVGAQETQYF
TRBJ2-2	14	NA	TRBV7-3	few	TGTGCCAGCAGCTTCCAGGATAGCGCCGGGGAGCTGTTTTTT	CASSFQDSAGELFF
TRBJ2-7	14	NA	TRBV6-4	few	TGTGCCAGCAGTGAGACAGGACGATCCTACGAGCAGTACTTC	CASSETGRSYEQYF